This entry lists 28 T cell receptor beta chains sequenced from one sample in a study of blood T cells in healthy people across ages. A second PCR, run for about 7 to 11 cycles, used a sample-barcoded 5' primer plus a J-beta primer mix. TCRdb itself ran the 5' RACE reads through MiXCR, one entry per CDR3 protein. Of under 2,000,000 distinct CDR3 sequences in the sample, around half were seen once. The sample was blood. The receptors shown here come from a woman in her thirties or forties in good health.

The rearrangement links TRBV12-3 or TRBV12-4 to TRBJ2-6; 11 bases are a match to TRBD2. The CDR3 has 21 residues. V was clipped by 0 bases and J by 3 bases; unmatched bases: 13. Here the CDR3 DNA reads TGTGCCAGCAGTTTAGCCTCACGTGGGCTAGCGGGGGGTATTGGGGCCAACGTCCTGACTTTC. Its translation: CASSLASRGLAGGIGANVLTF.

This clonotype turned up a few times. The chain joins TRBV6-1 to TRBJ1-1; maybe TRBD1 (6 bases). Germline V gene sequence: CDR1 MNHNS, CDR2 SASEGT. V dropped 7 bases and J dropped 1 base, with 25 bases sitting between them. This CDR3 contains 18 residues. In DNA, the CDR3 is TGTGCCAGCACACCCGCGCGGGGGGCGAGAAGGACGAACACTGAAGCTTTCTTT. It codes for CASTPARGARRTNTEAFF.

The CDR3 bases are TGCAGTATATGGAGGGGGGCAGAACTCGGATCAGAGACCCAGTACTTC. It translates to CSIWRGAELGSETQYF. The chain links TRBV20-1 to TRBJ2-5; the D gene could be TRBD1 or TRBD2 (6 bases each). The germline V and J ends were trimmed by 8 bases and 4 bases, with 26 bases remaining between them. Germline V gene lookup returns CDR1 DFQATT and CDR2 SNEGSKA (reference sequence). The CDR3 is made up of 16 amino acids.

V and J are TRBV11-1 and TRBJ2-7; D is perhaps TRBD1 (5 bases). Trimming left V 3 bases short and J 8 bases short, with 17 bases between. The germline gives CDR1 SGHAT, CDR2 FQDESV (reference sequence). This CDR3 spans 14 amino acids. CDR3 sequence: CASSLDIRVNQQYF. The CDR3 nucleotides are TGTGCCAGCAGCTTGGACATTCGGGTTAATCAGCAGTACTTC.

The chain recombines TRBV20-1 with TRBJ2-6, with D hard to call. The length of the CDR3 is 14 residues. Germline CDR1 and CDR2: DFQATT and SNEGSKA (reference sequence). The V gene lost 0 bases and the J gene lost 4 bases, with 7 bases spanning the gap. The CDR3 DNA follows: TGCAGTGCTAGAGACCTAACCGGGGCCAACGTCCTGACTTTC. It translates to CSARDLTGANVLTF.

This clonotype appeared once. This sequence joins TRBV4-2 and TRBJ1-6; D perhaps matches TRBD1 (5 bases). V was shortened by 4 bases and J by 10 bases, with 11 bases between the two germline ends. The CDR3 extends over 13 amino acids. The germline gives CDR1 LGHNA, CDR2 YNFKEQ. The CDR3 bases are TGTGCCAGCAGCCTAAAAGGGGAATCACCCCTCCACTTT. Translated: CASSLKGESPLHF.

The rearrangement links TRBV12-3 or TRBV12-4 to TRBJ2-7, with TRBD2 as a possible D gene (6 bases). The CDR3 runs to 16 residues. V lost 5 bases and J lost 2, with 19 bases in between. CDR3 in DNA: TGTGCCAGCAGTCCCCAGCCTCCGGGGGTAACCTACGAGCAGTACTTC. Protein product: CASSPQPPGVTYEQYF.

The rearrangement joins TRBV5-1 to TRBJ1-1, with D unclear. V dropped 2 bases and J dropped 1 base, with 12 bases sitting between them. The germline V gene encodes CDR1 SGHRS and CDR2 YFSETQ. CDR3 length: 15 amino acids. CDR3 region: CASSFVSGGNTEAFF. The DNA for the CDR3 is TGCGCCAGCAGCTTTGTTTCAGGAGGGAACACTGAAGCTTTCTTT.

This clonotype was observed many times. This rearrangement joins TRBV5-1 to TRBJ2-7; 9 bases line up with TRBD1. Germline CDR1 and CDR2: SGHRS and YFSETQ. CDR3 size: 15 residues. V dropped 1 base and J dropped 7; count of bases not matched to a gene: 9. CDR3 nucleotide sequence: TGCGCCAGCAGCTTGAACACAGGGGGCAGAGATGAGCAGTACTTC. Its protein is CASSLNTGGRDEQYF.

This clonotype was picked up a small number of times. V and J are TRBV4-2 and TRBJ2-5; the D gene could be TRBD1 or TRBD2 (5 bases each). The V gene's germline CDR1 is LGHNA and CDR2 YNFKEQ. The V end lost 0 bases, the J end lost 5 bases, and 13 bases lay between the germline ends. The CDR3 extends over 15 amino acids. The CDR3 DNA reads TGTGCCAGCAGCCAAGACGTCTCCGAGGGGGAGACCCAGTACTTC. Its protein product is CASSQDVSEGETQYF.

This rearrangement joins TRBV7-2 to TRBJ2-3, with D perhaps matching TRBD1 (6 bases). CDR1 SGHTA and CDR2 FQGNSA come from the germline V gene. Trimming took off 7 bases at V and 0 bases at J, with 11 bases between the two ends. This CDR3 spans 14 amino acids. The CDR3 here is CASTGQYSTDTQYF. The CDR3 DNA sequence: TGTGCCAGCACCGGACAGTATAGCACAGATACGCAGTATTTT.

This clonotype was seen a handful of times. The CDR3 DNA is TGTGCCAGCAGCGCGTTAGCGGGGGGTAAAAAAGAGACCCAGTACTTC. This encodes CASSALAGGKKETQYF. This chain uses TRBV11-2 with TRBJ2-5, with TRBD2 matching 10 bases. Germline V CDR1 and CDR2: SGHAT, FQNNGV. CDR3 length: 16 residues. Unmatched junction bases numbered 9, after V lost 5 bases and J lost 3 bases.

The V call is TRBV5-1, the J call TRBJ2-3; no reliable D call. From germline, CDR1 is SGHRS and CDR2 YFSETQ. This CDR3 comprises 16 residues. Trimming stripped 3 bases from V and 2 bases from J, with 16 bases between. This CDR3 reads CASSSTGLTSTDTQYF. DNA of the CDR3: TGCGCCAGCAGCTCTACGGGCCTTACCTCCACAGATACGCAGTATTTT. Using reference TRBV5-1 and TRBJ2-3 for the parts outside the CDR3, the full variable domain is KAGVTQTPRYLIKTRGQQVTLSCSPISGHRSVSWYQQTPGQGLQFLFEYFSETQRNKGNFPGRFSGRQFSNSRSEMNVSTLELGDSALYLCASSSTGLTSTDTQYFGPGTRLTVL.

The chain couples TRBV10-3 to TRBJ2-4; D is ambiguous. The CDR3 loop spans 15 amino acids. Germline V gives CDR1 ENHRY, CDR2 SYGVKD. V was trimmed by 7 bases and J by 1 base, leaving 14 bases between them. This chain's CDR3 is CAINDNTAAKNIQYF. CDR3 coding DNA: TGTGCCATCAATGATAATACAGCTGCCAAAAACATTCAGTACTTC.

The gene calls are TRBV11-3 and TRBJ2-3; TRBD1 matches 7 bases. The CDR3 covers 15 residues. From germline, CDR1 is SGHNT and CDR2 YENEEA. The junction had 5 bases not matched to a gene; V was cut back by 4 bases and J by 1 base. The CDR3 spells CASSSDRDGTDTQYF. In DNA, the CDR3 is TGTGCCAGCAGCTCCGACAGGGACGGCACAGATACGCAGTATTTT.

The chain's CDR3 is CSARGSDNEKLFF. The DNA of the CDR3 is TGCAGTGCTAGAGGCAGCGACAATGAAAAACTGTTTTTT. The chain recombines TRBV20-1 with TRBJ1-4; D gene unclear. V was trimmed by 1 base and J by 5 bases, leaving 8 bases between them. Germline CDR1 reads DFQATT; CDR2 reads SNEGSKA (reference sequence). The CDR3 totals 13 residues.

The chain employs TRBV6-5 and TRBJ1-6; 7 positions agree with TRBD1. Germline CDR1 MNHEY, CDR2 SVGAGI. CDR3 length: 15 residues. V trimming: 4 bases; J trimming: 9 bases; junction bases outside the gene matches: 9. This chain's CDR3 is CASSSPTGSSSPLHF. The CDR3 DNA follows: TGTGCCAGCAGTTCTCCGACAGGGTCTAGTTCACCCCTCCACTTT.

The chain employs TRBV4-1 and TRBJ2-5; 7 bases are a match to TRBD1. The CDR3 is made up of 17 amino acids. V lost 0 bases to trimming and J lost 3 bases; unmatched junction nucleotides: 10. Germline V gives CDR1 MGHRA, CDR2 YSYEKL. As DNA, the CDR3 is TGCGCCAGCAGCCAAGATGCCGGGACAGTCATTAAAGAGACCCAGTACTTC. Its translation: CASSQDAGTVIKETQYF.

The V gene is TRBV6-2 or TRBV6-3, the J gene TRBJ2-3; 8 bases fit TRBD2. The CDR3 totals 18 residues. Germline V lookup: CDR1 MNHEY, CDR2 SVGEGT. V was pared by 0 bases and J by 2 bases, with 10 bases of the junction left unmatched. The CDR3 is CASSYSRSGGLVTDTQYF. CDR3 nucleotide sequence: TGTGCCAGCAGTTACTCGAGGAGCGGGGGCCTAGTCACAGATACGCAGTATTTT.

V usage is TRBV10-2 and J usage is TRBJ2-7, with D maybe TRBD2 (6 bases). Germline V gene data show CDR1 as WSHSY and CDR2 as SAAADI. V lost 1 base to trimming and J lost 2 bases, with 15 bases between them. CDR3 size: 16 residues. This CDR3 is CASSEFPRRLAYEQYF. The DNA for the CDR3 is TGCGCCAGCAGTGAGTTTCCCCGGAGACTAGCCTACGAGCAGTACTTC.

The chain links TRBV10-3 to TRBJ1-2; 8 bases are a match to TRBD1. This CDR3 is built from 13 residues. Germline-derived CDR1 and CDR2 are ENHRY and SYGVKD. The V and J ends lost 7 bases and 6 bases, in that order; junction bases with no gene match: 7. The CDR3 sequence is CAITLGQADGYTF. CDR3 nucleotide sequence: TGTGCCATCACTCTGGGACAGGCTGATGGCTACACCTTC.

The V and J genes are TRBV21-1 and TRBJ2-7; the table's D call of TRBD1 was not tested on the DNA. TRBV21-1 is termed a pseudogene. This CDR3 comprises 14 residues. The CDR3 is CASSKGGGGYEQYF. The CDR3 nucleotides read TGTGCCAGCAGCAAAGGGGGGGGGGGTTACGAGCAGTACTTC.

The rearrangement uses TRBV20-1 and TRBJ1-5; 7 positions agree with TRBD1. Germline-derived CDR1 and CDR2 are DFQATT and SNEGSKA (reference sequence). The CDR3 is 11 amino acids. V dropped 6 bases and J dropped 6; count of bases not matched to a gene: 2. The chain's CDR3 is CSARTGQPQHF. CDR3 DNA: TGCAGTGCCCGGACAGGTCAGCCCCAGCATTTT.

This clonotype was detected only once. The chain uses TRBV19 and TRBJ2-5; D gene unclear. V was trimmed by 5 bases and J by 0 bases, leaving 13 bases between them. This CDR3 has 15 amino acids. The germline V gene encodes CDR1 LNHDA and CDR2 SQIVND (reference sequence). CDR3 DNA sequence: TGTGCCAGTAGTCTCAGCAGGCTGAACCAAGAGACCCAGTACTTC. Translating gives CASSLSRLNQETQYF.

The rearrangement uses TRBV5-8 and TRBJ1-2, with D tentatively TRBD1 (5 bases). Germline V gene sequence: CDR1 SGHTS, CDR2 YDEGEE. Between the trimmed V and J ends, which lost 1 base and 4 bases, there was a span of 14 bases. The CDR3 totals 15 residues. In DNA form, the CDR3 reads TGTGCCAGCAGCTTGATCGGGGGAAAGGGCTATGGCTACACCTTC. Encoded protein: CASSLIGGKGYGYTF. The full variable domain, with the rest looked up from reference TRBV5-8 and TRBJ1-2, is EAGVTQSPTHLIKTRGQQATLRCSPISGHTSVYWYQQALGLGLQFLLWYDEGEERNRGNFPPRFSGRQFPNYSSELNVNALELEDSALYLCASSLIGGKGYGYTFGSGTRLTVV.

CDR3 sequence (DNA): TGTGCCAGCTCACCACCGAACGGTGGTAGAGAGACCCAGTACTTC. As protein: CASSPPNGGRETQYF. The rearrangement joins TRBV18 to TRBJ2-7; no reliable D call. Near its end, the DNA agrees better with TRBJ2-5, so the J call may be wrong. CDR1 and CDR2 (germline): KGHSH, LQKENI. The CDR3 covers 15 residues.

The chain uses TRBV9 and TRBJ1-2; TRBD1 matches at 11 bases. J gave up 6 bases and V 0 bases, and 7 bases lay outside the gene matches. CDR3 size: 16 residues. Germline V gene sequence: CDR1 SGDLS, CDR2 YYNGEE. CDR3 residues: CASSVALGQGVDGYTF. In nucleotides, the CDR3 is TGTGCCAGCAGCGTAGCCCTGGGACAGGGGGTGGATGGCTACACCTTC.

This chain joins TRBV7-9 and TRBJ1-2, with D perhaps matching TRBD1 (6 bases). CDR1 and CDR2 from the germline V gene are SEHNR and FQNEAQ (reference sequence). The CDR3 runs to 14 residues. Trimming left V 2 bases short and J 8 bases short, with 15 bases between. The CDR3 protein is CASSLPLTGSGYTF. The DNA of the CDR3 is TGTGCCAGCAGCTTACCTTTAACAGGGTCCGGCTACACCTTC.